These 7 T cell receptor beta chains originate from one sample sequenced in a study of CD8 T cells in Susac syndrome. Random hexamers were used to reverse transcribe an amount of about 0.45 to 1 ug RNA. TCRdb re-analysed the immunoSEQ multiplex PCR reads in MiXCR, keeping a single row per CDR3 protein. The repertoire has a few hundred thousand distinct CDR3 sequences, 95% of them found once; the top ten carry about 0.088%. Sequencing used CD4+ T cells from PBMCs. The source of these receptors is a human donor with multiple sclerosis.

The V call is TRBV27, the J call TRBJ1-2; D might be TRBD1 (6 bases). Germline CDR1 and CDR2: MNHEY and SMNVEV (reference sequence). The V gene lost 6 bases and the J gene lost 2 bases, with 16 bases spanning the gap. The CDR3 consists of 15 residues. CDR3 residues: CASSSTGTSNYGYTF. CDR3 in DNA: TGTGCCAGCAGCTCAACCGGGACAAGCAACTATGGCTACACCTTC.

V is TRBV30 and J is TRBJ2-1; D is ambiguous. Germline CDR1 GTSNPN, CDR2 SVGIG (reference sequence). The length of the CDR3 is 11 residues. V lost 4 bases and J 8 bases, leaving 9 bases between the germline ends. This CDR3 reads CAWKLQYEQFF. In nucleotides, the CDR3 is TGTGCCTGGAAGCTCCAGTATGAGCAGTTCTTC. The complete variable domain, with remaining parts taken from reference TRBV30 and TRBJ2-1, reads SQTIHQWPATLVQPVGSPLSLECTVEGTSNPNLYWYRQAAGRGLQLLFYSVGIGQISSEVPQNLSASRPQDRQFILSSKKLLLSDSGFYLCAWKLQYEQFFGPGTRLTVL.

The chain has TRBV6-1 and TRBJ1-2; no definite D call. The CDR3 is made up of 12 amino acids. Per the germline V gene, CDR1 is MNHNS and CDR2 is SASEGT. V was clipped by 0 bases and J by 2 bases, with 1 base between them. CDR3 nucleotides: TGTGCCAGCAGTGAAGCGAACTATGGCTACACCTTC. Translated, it gives CASSEANYGYTF.

The chain recombines TRBV29-1 with TRBJ1-2, with 7 bases identical to TRBD1. V was clipped by 7 bases and J by 2 bases; unmatched bases: 7. The CDR3 has 13 residues. The V gene's germline CDR1 is SQVTM and CDR2 ANQGSEA. CDR3 DNA: TGCAGCGCAGAAAGGGGGCCGAACTATGGCTACACCTTC. Its protein is CSAERGPNYGYTF.

The chain joins TRBV30 to TRBJ2-1; 7 positions match TRBD2. The ends lost 4 bases at V and 2 bases at J; junction bases unmatched: 11. The CDR3 runs to 16 residues. Germline lookup yields CDR1 GTSNPN and CDR2 SVGIG (reference sequence). DNA for the CDR3: TGTGCCTGGAACGGGGTGGGGCTAGCGGCCTACAATGAGCAGTTCTTC. This translates into CAWNGVGLAAYNEQFF. Full variable domain (missing parts from reference TRBV30 and TRBJ2-1): SQTIHQWPATLVQPVGSPLSLECTVEGTSNPNLYWYRQAAGRGLQLLFYSVGIGQISSEVPQNLSASRPQDRQFILSSKKLLLSDSGFYLCAWNGVGLAAYNEQFFGPGTRLTVL.

The chain couples TRBV18 to TRBJ2-5; no clear D. CDR1 is KGHSH, CDR2 LQKENI, per germline. V lost 6 bases to trimming and J lost 2 bases, with 10 bases between them. This CDR3 region has 13 residues. The CDR3 spells CASSVGDQETQYF. DNA of the CDR3: TGTGCCAGCTCCGTAGGCGATCAAGAGACCCAGTACTTC.

In its sample, this clonotype was seen a few times. The chain joins TRBV29-1 to TRBJ1-2; 9 bases map to TRBD1. With V trimmed by 6 bases and J by 6 bases, 2 bases remained unmatched. There are 11 residues in the CDR3. Germline values: CDR1 SQVTM, CDR2 ANQGSEA. As DNA, the CDR3 is TGCAGCGTCGGGACAGGGAATGGCTACACCTTC. This encodes CSVGTGNGYTF.